The present T cell receptor (beta chain) was sequenced within a study of CD8 T cells in ankylosing spondylitis. This clonotype was counted only a few times. Its antigen is still unknown. Whole-study results and caveats: The authors found the disease-linked clones to be CD8+ and relatively rare in peripheral blood. Blood from ankylosing spondylitis patients appeared to carry a characteristic eight-variant TCR beta motif.

V shed 1 base and J shed 4 bases, with 9 bases lying between them. This CDR3 has 14 amino acids. Germline assignment: CDR1 SGHRS and CDR2 YFSETQ. With molecular barcodes, quantitative 5'-RACE was used to make the TCR beta libraries. TCRdb passed the 5' RACE reads through MiXCR, listing each CDR3 protein once. The sample holds around 300,000 distinct CDR3 sequences, about 14% seen once. The genes are TRBV5-1 and TRBJ2-1; no clear D. The sample consisted of blood, either unsorted or a sorted T cell fraction (not recorded which). The sequence derives from a male donor with ankylosing spondylitis or in good health (not recorded which). The CDR3, as DNA: TGCGCCAGCAGCTTGCCCGGCCTATACAATGAGCAGTTCTTC. It codes for CASSLPGLYNEQFF.